Listed below are T cell receptor beta chains from one sample, sequenced in a study of response to subunit inactivated influenza vaccine. TCRdb reprocessed the RT-PCR reads with MiXCR, giving one entry per CDR3 protein. The data contain around 850,000 distinct CDR3 sequences, about 18% of them singletons. This material consisted of PBMCs from blood, taken less than 6 days after vaccination. The receptors shown here come from a man aged 50-59 years who received an inactivated influenza vaccine. Each CDR3 is given without its conserved first and last residue.

J | V | CDR3
TRBJ2-7 | TRBV7-2 | ASKIRYSSYEQY
TRBJ2-2 | TRBV9 | ASSVLWTGNTGELF
TRBJ2-7 | TRBV6-5 | ASSYGAQVGNEQY
TRBJ2-1 | TRBV7-3 | ASSLRIAEPLSSYNEQF
TRBJ2-7 | TRBV18 | ASSRTGTGGSYEQY
TRBJ2-5 | TRBV20-1 | SAHPTRYQETQY
TRBJ2-7 | TRBV28 | ASSLSGTDGQY
TRBJ1-3 | TRBV7-6 | ASSLSPGLSGNTIY
TRBJ2-7 | TRBV5-1 | ASSFPPPGLAGGKLLYEQY
TRBJ1-2 | TRBV28 | ASSSSDRTGGYT
TRBJ2-7 | TRBV10-3 | AISGTVNSYEQY
TRBJ2-7 | TRBV7-6 | ASSPARGGYEQY
TRBJ1-1 | TRBV4-2 | ASSQDKWDLNTEAF
TRBJ1-4 | TRBV7-2 | ASSFIGDGKLF
TRBJ1-6 | TRBV20-1 | SASGRQNSPLH
TRBJ2-2 | TRBV7-8 | ASSFGQGDTGELF
TRBJ2-7 | TRBV28 | ASSLASGHEQY
TRBJ2-2 | TRBV30 | AWRKTSVNTGELF
TRBJ2-7 | TRBV20-1 | SARGVLAEIYEQY
TRBJ1-1 | TRBV9 | ASSAAPRQDTEAF
TRBJ2-5 | TRBV7-9 | ASSRTGPGTQY
TRBJ2-3 | TRBV7-2 | ASSLSGRGGNTQY
TRBJ2-7 | TRBV4-3 | ASSPNNGGYEQY
TRBJ2-3 | TRBV5-4 | ASSKGLAGTDTQY
TRBJ1-3 | TRBV7-2 | ASSPSSTTGNTIY
TRBJ1-2 | TRBV12-3/TRBV12-4 | ASSYGQANYGYT
TRBJ2-3 | TRBV28 | ASSPGLAVPGGVTDTQY
TRBJ2-7 | TRBV7-2 | ASSLARLSYEQY
TRBJ2-7 | TRBV12-3/TRBV12-4 | ASRMDRESHEQY
TRBJ1-5 | TRBV6-2/TRBV6-3 | AARGSGQPQH
TRBJ1-5 | TRBV6-2/TRBV6-3 | ASRRDSNQPQH
TRBJ2-5 | TRBV7-3 | ASSFSGRASEETQY
TRBJ2-6 | TRBV10-3 | AISETGPSGANVLT
TRBJ1-4 | TRBV20-1 | SAKGPAEKLF
TRBJ2-1 | TRBV15 | ATSTRTRSSYNEQF
TRBJ2-3 | TRBV25-1 | ASSEGTSGRTDTQY
TRBJ1-5 | TRBV10-2 | ASSDKLSNQPQH
TRBJ2-2 | TRBV5-1 | ASRSPGQGTVGELF
TRBJ1-1 | TRBV6-4 | ASSDSVGGRTEAF
TRBJ1-4 | TRBV29-1 | SVAGTGDEKLF
TRBJ1-5 | TRBV20-1 | SARPRQALLNQPQH
TRBJ2-7 | TRBV13 | ASSSGSRNSYEQY
TRBJ2-2 | TRBV21-1 | ASSRGRHYLNTGELF
TRBJ2-2 | TRBV6-1 | ASRQGNTGELF
TRBJ2-7 | TRBV7-2 | ASSSAGTGRNEQY
TRBJ2-1 | TRBV20-1 | SASLAGVMIEQF
TRBJ2-1 | TRBV12-3/TRBV12-4 | ASRNPGTGQF
TRBJ2-1 | TRBV15 | ATRQDGSSYNEQF
TRBJ2-1 | TRBV18 | ASSHDTGAQLNNEQF
TRBJ2-7 | TRBV7-2 | ASSFASSYEQY
TRBJ2-7 | TRBV9 | ASSLGLAGDEQY
TRBJ2-1 | TRBV24-1 | ATSEPSGGGSYNEQF
TRBJ2-7 | TRBV12-3/TRBV12-4 | ASSLTATYEQY
TRBJ2-7 | TRBV12-3/TRBV12-4 | ASSPPGLNSYEQY
TRBJ2-1 | TRBV10-3 | AISEIDRRRDKEQF